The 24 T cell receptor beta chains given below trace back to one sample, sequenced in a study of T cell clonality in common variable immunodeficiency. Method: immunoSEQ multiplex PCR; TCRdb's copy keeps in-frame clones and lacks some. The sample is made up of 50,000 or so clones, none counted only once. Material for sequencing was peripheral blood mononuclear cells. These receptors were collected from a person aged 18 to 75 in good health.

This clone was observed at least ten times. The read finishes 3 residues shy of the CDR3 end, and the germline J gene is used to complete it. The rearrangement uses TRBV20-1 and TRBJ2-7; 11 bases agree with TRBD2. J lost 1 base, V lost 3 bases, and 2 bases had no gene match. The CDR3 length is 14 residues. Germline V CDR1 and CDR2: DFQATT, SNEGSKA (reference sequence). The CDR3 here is CSASIAGGSYEQYF. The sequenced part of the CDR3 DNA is TGCAGTGCTAGTATAGCGGGAGGGTCCTACGAG.

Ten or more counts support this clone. The CDR3 bases that were read are TGTGCCAGCAGTGAGGGCCTGCTAGCGGGTAACAATGAG. The encoded protein is CASSEGLLAGNNE. The entire CDR3 reads CASSEGLLAGNNEQFF. The gene calls are TRBV2 and TRBJ2-1; 8 bases align to TRBD2. The read ends 3 residues early relative to the CDR3; the germline J gene fills the gap. CDR1 and CDR2 from the germline V gene are SNHLY and FYNNEI. This CDR3 has 16 residues. The V and J ends lost 3 bases and 5 bases, in that order; junction bases with no gene match: 9.

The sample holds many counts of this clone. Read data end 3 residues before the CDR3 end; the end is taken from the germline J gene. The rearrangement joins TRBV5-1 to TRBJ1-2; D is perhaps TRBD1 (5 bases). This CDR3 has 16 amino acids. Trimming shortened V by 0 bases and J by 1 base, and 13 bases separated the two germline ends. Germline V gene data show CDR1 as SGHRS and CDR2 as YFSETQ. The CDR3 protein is CASSLVQGQGNYGYTF. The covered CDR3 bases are TGCGCCAGCAGCTTGGTGCAGGGTCAGGGTAACTATGGC.

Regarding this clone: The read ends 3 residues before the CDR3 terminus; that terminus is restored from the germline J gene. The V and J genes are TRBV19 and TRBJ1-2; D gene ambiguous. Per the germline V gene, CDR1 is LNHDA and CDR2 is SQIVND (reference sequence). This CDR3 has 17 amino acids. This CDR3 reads CASSIDLAGVVGNEYTF. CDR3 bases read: TGTGCCAGTAGTATAGATCTGGCGGGAGTAGTTGGCAATGAA.

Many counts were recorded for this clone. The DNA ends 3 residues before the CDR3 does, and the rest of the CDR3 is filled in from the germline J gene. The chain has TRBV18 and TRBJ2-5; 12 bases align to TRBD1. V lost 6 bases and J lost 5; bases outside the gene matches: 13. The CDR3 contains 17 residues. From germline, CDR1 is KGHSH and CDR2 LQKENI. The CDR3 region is CASSRNVGQGARETQYF. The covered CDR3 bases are TGTGCCAGCTCCCGAAACGTGGGACAGGGGGCCAGGGAGACC.

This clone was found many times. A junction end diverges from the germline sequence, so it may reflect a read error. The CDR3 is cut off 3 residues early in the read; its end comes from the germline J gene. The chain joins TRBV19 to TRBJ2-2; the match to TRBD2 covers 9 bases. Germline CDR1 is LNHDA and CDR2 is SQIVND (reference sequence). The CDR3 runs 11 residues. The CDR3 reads CGTSMGGELFF. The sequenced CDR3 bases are TGCGGGACTAGCATGGGCGGGGAG.

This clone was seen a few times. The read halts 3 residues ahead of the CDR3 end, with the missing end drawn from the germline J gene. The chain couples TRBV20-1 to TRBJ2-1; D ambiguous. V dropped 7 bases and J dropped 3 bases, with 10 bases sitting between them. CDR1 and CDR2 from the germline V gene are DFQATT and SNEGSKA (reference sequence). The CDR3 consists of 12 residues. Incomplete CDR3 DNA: TGCAGTGTAGGGCTATACTACAATGAG. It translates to CSVGLYYNE. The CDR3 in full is CSVGLYYNEQFF.

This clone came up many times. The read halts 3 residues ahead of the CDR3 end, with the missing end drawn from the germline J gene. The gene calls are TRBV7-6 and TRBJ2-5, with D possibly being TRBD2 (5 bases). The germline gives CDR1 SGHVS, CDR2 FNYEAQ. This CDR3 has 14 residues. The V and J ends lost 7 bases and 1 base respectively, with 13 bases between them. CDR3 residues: CASNRPGFQETQYF. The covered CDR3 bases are TGTGCCAGCAACAGACCGGGGTTCCAAGAGACC.

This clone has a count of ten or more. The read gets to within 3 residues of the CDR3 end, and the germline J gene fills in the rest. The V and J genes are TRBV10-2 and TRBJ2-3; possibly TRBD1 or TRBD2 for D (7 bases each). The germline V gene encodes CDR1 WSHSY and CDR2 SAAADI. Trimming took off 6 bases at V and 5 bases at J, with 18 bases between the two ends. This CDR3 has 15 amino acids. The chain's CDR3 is CASRTEGAGEDTQYF. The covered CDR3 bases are TGCGCCAGCAGGACCGAGGGGGCGGGAGAAGATACG.

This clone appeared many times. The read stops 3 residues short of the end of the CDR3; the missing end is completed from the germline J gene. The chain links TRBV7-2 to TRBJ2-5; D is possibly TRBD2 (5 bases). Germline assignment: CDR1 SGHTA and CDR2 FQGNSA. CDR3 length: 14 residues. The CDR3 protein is CASSLEVRAETQYF. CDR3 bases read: TGTGCCAGCAGCTTAGAGGTTCGAGCGGAAACC.

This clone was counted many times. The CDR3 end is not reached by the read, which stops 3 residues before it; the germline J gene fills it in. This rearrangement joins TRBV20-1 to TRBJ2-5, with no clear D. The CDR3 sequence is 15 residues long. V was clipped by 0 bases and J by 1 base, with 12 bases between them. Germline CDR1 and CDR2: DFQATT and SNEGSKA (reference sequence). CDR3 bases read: TGCAGTGCTAGAGATCGTGCAGGAATCCAAGAGACC. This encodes CSARDRAGIQET. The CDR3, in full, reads CSARDRAGIQETQYF.

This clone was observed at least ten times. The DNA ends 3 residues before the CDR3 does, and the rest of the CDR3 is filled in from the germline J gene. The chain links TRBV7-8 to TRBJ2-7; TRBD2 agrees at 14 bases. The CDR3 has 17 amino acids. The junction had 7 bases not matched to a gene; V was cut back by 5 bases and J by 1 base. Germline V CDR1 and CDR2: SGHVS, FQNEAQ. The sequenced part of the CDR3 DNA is TGTGCCAGCAGCCTCCGACTAGCGGGAGGGATATCCTACGAG. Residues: CASSLRLAGGISYE. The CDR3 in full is CASSLRLAGGISYEQYF.

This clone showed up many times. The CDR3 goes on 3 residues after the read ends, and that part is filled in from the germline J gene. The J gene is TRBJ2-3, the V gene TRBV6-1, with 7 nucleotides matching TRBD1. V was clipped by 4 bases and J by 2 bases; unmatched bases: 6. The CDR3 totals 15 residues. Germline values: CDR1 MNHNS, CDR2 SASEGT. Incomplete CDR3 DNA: TGTGCCAGCAGTGTCGACAGGGTCAACACAGATACG. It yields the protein CASSVDRVNTDT. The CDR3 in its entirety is CASSVDRVNTDTQYF.

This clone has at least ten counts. The CDR3 DNA, read in part, is TGCGCCACTAGACAGCGGGGGCACACAGATACG. Its protein is CATRQRGHTDT. The full CDR3 is CATRQRGHTDTQYF. J is TRBJ2-3 and V is TRBV5-1; 8 nucleotides match TRBD2. The CDR3 goes on 3 residues after the read ends, and that part is filled in from the germline J gene. The V and J ends lost 9 bases and 2 bases, in that order; junction bases with no gene match: 8. Germline-derived CDR1 and CDR2 are SGHRS and YFSETQ. The CDR3 runs 14 residues.

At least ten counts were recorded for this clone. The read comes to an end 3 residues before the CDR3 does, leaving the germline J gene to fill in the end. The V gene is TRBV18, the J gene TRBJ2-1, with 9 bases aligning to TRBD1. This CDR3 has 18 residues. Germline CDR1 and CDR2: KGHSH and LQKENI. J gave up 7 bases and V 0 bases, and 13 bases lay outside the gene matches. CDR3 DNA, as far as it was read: TGTGCCAGCTCACCACCCGGGGGAGGCACAGGGGGCTTTAATGAG. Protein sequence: CASSPPGGGTGGFNE. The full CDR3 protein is CASSPPGGGTGGFNEQFF.

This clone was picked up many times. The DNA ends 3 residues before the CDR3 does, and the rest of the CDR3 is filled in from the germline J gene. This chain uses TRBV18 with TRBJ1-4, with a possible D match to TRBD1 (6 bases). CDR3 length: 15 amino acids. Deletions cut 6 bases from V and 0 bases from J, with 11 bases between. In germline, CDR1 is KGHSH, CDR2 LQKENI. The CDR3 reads CASSHRDTTNEKLFF. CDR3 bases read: TGTGCCAGCTCCCACCGGGACACAACTAATGAAAAA.

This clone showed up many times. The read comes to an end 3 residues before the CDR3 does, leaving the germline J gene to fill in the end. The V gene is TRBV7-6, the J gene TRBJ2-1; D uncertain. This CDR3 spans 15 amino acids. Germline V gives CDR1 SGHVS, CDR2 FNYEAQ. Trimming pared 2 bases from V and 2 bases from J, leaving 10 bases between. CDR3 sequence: CASSLLRTAYNEQFF. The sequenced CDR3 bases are TGTGCCAGCAGCTTACTGAGAACTGCCTACAATGAG.

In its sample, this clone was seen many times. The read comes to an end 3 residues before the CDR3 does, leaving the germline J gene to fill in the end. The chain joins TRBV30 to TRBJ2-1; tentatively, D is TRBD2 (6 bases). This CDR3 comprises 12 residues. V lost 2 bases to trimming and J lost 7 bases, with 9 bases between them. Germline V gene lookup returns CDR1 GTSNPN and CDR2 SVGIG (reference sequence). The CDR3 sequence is CAWSFRGNEQFF. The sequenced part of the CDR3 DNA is TGTGCCTGGAGTTTCCGGGGGAATGAG.

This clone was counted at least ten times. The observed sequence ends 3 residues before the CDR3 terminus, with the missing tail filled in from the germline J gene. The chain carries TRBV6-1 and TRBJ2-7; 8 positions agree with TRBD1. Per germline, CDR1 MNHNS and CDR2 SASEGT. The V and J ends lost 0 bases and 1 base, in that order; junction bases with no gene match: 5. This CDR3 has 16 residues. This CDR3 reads CASSEALGQASYEQYF. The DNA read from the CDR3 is TGTGCCAGCAGTGAAGCGTTGGGACAGGCGTCCTACGAG.

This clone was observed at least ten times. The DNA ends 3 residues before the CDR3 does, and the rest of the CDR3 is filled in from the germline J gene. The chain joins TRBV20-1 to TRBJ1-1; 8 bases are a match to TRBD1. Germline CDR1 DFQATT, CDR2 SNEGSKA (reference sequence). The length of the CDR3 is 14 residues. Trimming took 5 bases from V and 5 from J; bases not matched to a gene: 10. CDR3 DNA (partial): TGCAGTGCTCAGAGCGACGGACAGGGAACTGAA. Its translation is CSAQSDGQGTE. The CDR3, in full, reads CSAQSDGQGTEAFF.

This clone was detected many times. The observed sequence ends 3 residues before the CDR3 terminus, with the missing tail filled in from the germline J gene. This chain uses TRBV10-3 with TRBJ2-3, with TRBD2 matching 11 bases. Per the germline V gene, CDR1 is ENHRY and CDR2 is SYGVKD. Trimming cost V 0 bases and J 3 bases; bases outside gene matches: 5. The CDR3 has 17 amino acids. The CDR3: CAISESGASGRTDTQYF. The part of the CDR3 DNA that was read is TGTGCCATCAGTGAGTCGGGGGCTAGCGGGAGGACAGATACG.

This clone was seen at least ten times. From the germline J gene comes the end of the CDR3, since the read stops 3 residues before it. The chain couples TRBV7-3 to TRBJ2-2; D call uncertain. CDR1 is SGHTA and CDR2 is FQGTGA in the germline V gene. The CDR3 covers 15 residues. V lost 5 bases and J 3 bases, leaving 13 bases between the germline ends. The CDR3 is CASSPTGSYTGELFF. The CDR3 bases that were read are TGTGCCAGCAGCCCGACTGGCTCTTACACCGGGGAG.

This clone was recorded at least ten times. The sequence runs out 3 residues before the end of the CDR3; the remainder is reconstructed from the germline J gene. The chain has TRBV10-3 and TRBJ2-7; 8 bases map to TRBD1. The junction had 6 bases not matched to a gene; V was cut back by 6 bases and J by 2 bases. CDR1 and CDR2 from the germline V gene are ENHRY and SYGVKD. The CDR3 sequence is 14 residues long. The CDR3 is CAISSGGFPYEQYF. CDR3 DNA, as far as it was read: TGTGCCATCAGCTCAGGGGGCTTCCCCTACGAG.

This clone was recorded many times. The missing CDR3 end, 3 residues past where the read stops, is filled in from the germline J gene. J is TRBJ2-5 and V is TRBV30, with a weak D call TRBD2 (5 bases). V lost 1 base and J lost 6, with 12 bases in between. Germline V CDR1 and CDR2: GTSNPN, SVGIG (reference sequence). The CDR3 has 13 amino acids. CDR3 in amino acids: CAWSGARRKTQYF. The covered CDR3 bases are TGTGCCTGGAGTGGGGCAAGGAGGAAGACC.